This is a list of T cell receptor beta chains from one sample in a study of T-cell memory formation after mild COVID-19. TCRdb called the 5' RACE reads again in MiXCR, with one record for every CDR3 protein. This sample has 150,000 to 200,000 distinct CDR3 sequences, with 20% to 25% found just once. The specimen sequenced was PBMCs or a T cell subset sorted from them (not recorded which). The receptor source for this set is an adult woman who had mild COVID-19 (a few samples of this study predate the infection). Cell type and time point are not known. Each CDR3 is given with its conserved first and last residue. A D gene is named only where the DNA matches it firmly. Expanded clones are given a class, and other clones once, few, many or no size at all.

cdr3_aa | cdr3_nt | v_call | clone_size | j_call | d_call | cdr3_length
CASSFGLLQGEAQYF | TGTGCCAGCAGCTTTGGCCTACTACAGGGTGAGGCCCAGTACTTC | TRBV7-9 | NA | TRBJ2-5 | NA | 15
CASRPTPGETQYF | TGTGCCAGCAGACCTACACCGGGAGAGACCCAGTACTTC | TRBV7-9 | NA | TRBJ2-5 | NA | 13
CASSLESGSGELFF | TGTGCCAGCAGCTTAGAGAGTGGGTCGGGGGAGCTGTTTTTT | TRBV7-6 | few | TRBJ2-2 | NA | 14
CSVATGSSYEQYF | TGCAGCGTTGCGACAGGGAGCTCCTACGAGCAGTACTTC | TRBV29-1 | few | TRBJ2-7 | TRBD1 | 13
CASSGLHEQYF | TGTGCCAGCAGTGGGCTTCACGAGCAGTACTTC | TRBV12-3/TRBV12-4 | few | TRBJ2-7 | NA | 11
CASSSGTGPSAEQFF | TGTGCCAGCAGCTCCGGGACAGGACCGTCGGCTGAGCAGTTCTTC | TRBV7-8 | few | TRBJ2-1 | TRBD1 | 15
CASSHIAGGVNEQFF | TGTGCCAGCAGCCATATAGCGGGGGGGGTCAATGAGCAGTTCTTC | TRBV3-1 | few | TRBJ2-1 | TRBD2 | 15
CASSDVRTGFSGANVLTF | TGCGCCAGCAGTGATGTGAGGACAGGCTTCTCCGGGGCCAACGTCCTGACTTTC | TRBV5-1 | NA | TRBJ2-6 | TRBD1 | 18
CASSYGPSGTEAFF | TGTGCCAGCAGCTACGGCCCCTCGGGCACTGAAGCTTTCTTT | TRBV16 | few | TRBJ1-1 | NA | 14
CASAAGLLAGVSTDTQYF | TGTGCCAGCGCCGCCGGGCTACTAGCGGGGGTTTCCACAGATACGCAGTATTTT | TRBV4-2 | many | TRBJ2-3 | TRBD2 | 18